The 2 T cell receptor beta chains below all came from one sample that was sequenced in a study of blood T cell repertoires in COVID-19. TCRdb's copy holds only in-frame clones and misses some; the assay was immunoSEQ multiplex PCR. This repertoire shows 150,000 or so clones, about 83% found once; its top ten account for around 1.5%. The sequenced sample consisted of peripheral blood. The receptors derive from a human donor in a cohort sampled during active COVID-19.

The V call is TRBV5-4, the J call TRBJ1-2; a weak D match, TRBD1 (6 bases). From germline, CDR1 is SGHNT and CDR2 YYREEE (reference sequence). The CDR3 is 17 residues long. V gave up 0 bases and J gave up 4 bases, with 19 bases separating them. The CDR3 coding sequence is TGTGCCAGCAGCTTGGGTGGGACATTCGCCCTCACCTATGGCTACACCTTC. Its translation is CASSLGGTFALTYGYTF.

Comment on this clone: This CDR3 is also generated by other DNA sequences in the sample. The rearrangement links TRBV28 to TRBJ2-7; TRBD1 agrees at 9 bases. The germline V gene has CDR1 MDHEN and CDR2 SYDVKM. Trimming took 4 bases from V and 3 from J; bases not matched to a gene: 7. CDR3 length equals 15 residues. This chain's CDR3 is CASSWTGTGNYEQYF. The CDR3 coding sequence is TGTGCCAGCAGTTGGACCGGGACAGGGAACTACGAGCAGTACTTC.